These 5 T cell receptor beta chains were all obtained from the same sample, sequenced in a study of T cell responses to AZD1222 COVID-19 vaccine. Here immunoSEQ multiplex PCR was the method, and the copy in TCRdb shows in-frame clones only, minus some. The table records about 97,000 clones, around 83% of them present only once. Sequences were derived from peripheral blood, sampled on day 0 of AZD1222 vaccination. All receptors derive from an adult in good health.

The rearrangement uses TRBV5-1 and TRBJ2-1; D is unclear. V lost 0 bases to trimming and J lost 2 bases, with 9 bases between them. Germline V gives CDR1 SGHRS, CDR2 YFSETQ. The CDR3 spans 15 residues. CDR3 DNA: TGCGCCAGCAGCTTGGAGGTAGGGACCTACAATGAGCAGTTCTTC. It translates to CASSLEVGTYNEQFF.

This clone was seen a single time. V gene TRBV9 combines with J gene TRBJ1-6; possibly TRBD1 for D (6 bases). The V end lost 3 bases, the J end lost 4 bases, and 11 bases lay between the germline ends. The germline V gene encodes CDR1 SGDLS and CDR2 YYNGEE. The CDR3 runs 15 residues. CDR3 nucleotides: TGTGCCAGCAGCGGCGGGACAAGTTATAATTCACCCCTCCACTTT. Translation gives CASSGGTSYNSPLHF.

This chain connects TRBV12-2 to TRBJ2-7; the D call in the table, TRBD2, was not verified against the DNA. TRBV12-2 constitutes a pseudogene. This CDR3 has 10 amino acids. The CDR3 bases are TGTGCAAGTCGCTTAGACTTGCAGTACTTC. Its protein product is CASRLDLQYF.

The genes are TRBV7-2 and TRBJ1-2, with TRBD1 identical over 12 bases. The V gene end was trimmed by 5 bases and the J gene end by 10 bases; junction bases not matched to a gene: 8. Per germline, CDR1 SGHTA and CDR2 FQGNSA. The CDR3 runs to 14 residues. In DNA form, the CDR3 reads TGTGCCAGCAGCCCCGGGACAGGGGGCTATAACTACACCTTC. Amino acid sequence: CASSPGTGGYNYTF. The full variable domain, with the rest looked up from reference TRBV7-2 and TRBJ1-2, is GAGVSQSPSNKVTEKGKDVELRCDPISGHTALYWYRQSLGQGLEFLIYFQGNSAPDKSGLPSDRFSAERTGGSVSTLTIQRTQQEDSAVYLCASSPGTGGYNYTFGSGTRLTVV.

The CDR3 DNA sequence: TGTGCCAGCAGCCCCACCGGGACAGGGGCCTATGGCTACACCTTC. Translated: CASSPTGTGAYGYTF. The chain employs TRBV5-6 and TRBJ1-2; 10 bases are shared with TRBD1. This CDR3 contains 15 residues. Germline V gene data show CDR1 as SGHDT and CDR2 as YYEEEE. J was trimmed by 4 bases and V by 4 bases; bases with no gene match: 7.